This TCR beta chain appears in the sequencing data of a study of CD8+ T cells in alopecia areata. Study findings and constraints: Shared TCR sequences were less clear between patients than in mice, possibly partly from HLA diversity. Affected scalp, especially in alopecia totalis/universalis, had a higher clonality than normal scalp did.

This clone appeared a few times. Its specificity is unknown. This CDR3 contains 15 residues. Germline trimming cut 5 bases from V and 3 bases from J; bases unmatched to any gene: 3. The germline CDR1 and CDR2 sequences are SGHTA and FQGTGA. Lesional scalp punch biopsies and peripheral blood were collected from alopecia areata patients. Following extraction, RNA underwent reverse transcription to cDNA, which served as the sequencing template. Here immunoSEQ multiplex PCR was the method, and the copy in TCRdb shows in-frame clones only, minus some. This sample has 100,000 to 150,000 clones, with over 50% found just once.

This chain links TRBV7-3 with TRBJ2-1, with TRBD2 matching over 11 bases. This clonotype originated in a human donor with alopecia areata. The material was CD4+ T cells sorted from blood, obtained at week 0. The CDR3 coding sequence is TGTGCCAGCAGCCTCGGGACTAGCGGCTACAATGAGCAGTTCTTC. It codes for CASSLGTSGYNEQFF.